A selection of T cell receptor beta chains follows, all from one sample in a study of blood T cell repertoires in COVID-19. TCRdb's copy holds only in-frame clones and misses some; the assay was immunoSEQ multiplex PCR. The sample has 350,000 to 400,000 clones, approximately 84% seen once. Sequenced: PBMCs or T cells enriched from blood (not recorded which). These receptors were taken from a woman in her 30s who had recovered from COVID-19. CDR3s include the opening cysteine and the closing phenylalanine or tryptophan.

V: TRBV7-9
J: TRBJ2-1
CDR3: CANTGLANEQFF

V: TRBV3-1/TRBV3-2
J: TRBJ2-7
CDR3: CASSERTGWDYEQYF

V: TRBV4-1
J: TRBJ2-1
CDR3: CASSQGLAGGPYNEQFF

V: TRBV2
J: TRBJ2-7
CDR3: CASRDRGLYEQYF

V: TRBV14
J: TRBJ1-3
CDR3: CASSQDLSGNTIYF

V: TRBV7-9
J: TRBJ1-4
CDR3: CASSLARGIREVHEKLFF

V: TRBV15
J: TRBJ2-1
CDR3: CATGGSSYNEQFF

V: TRBV18
J: TRBJ2-1
CDR3: CASSPQGTSGSAPFF

V: TRBV27
J: TRBJ2-7
CDR3: CASRRQVSDFYEQYF

V: TRBV4-1
J: TRBJ2-5
CDR3: CASSLQVQETQYF

V: TRBV19
J: TRBJ1-6
CDR3: CASSINRGSNSPLHF

V: TRBV29-1
J: TRBJ2-1
CDR3: CSVAARFDEQFF

V: TRBV5-1
J: TRBJ2-7
CDR3: CASTSTGPYEQYF

V: TRBV21-1
J: TRBJ2-1
CDR3: CASSNDRTGTIDEQFF

V: TRBV5-1
J: TRBJ1-4
CDR3: CASSLAGTGGGNEKLFF

V: TRBV6-5
J: TRBJ2-3
CDR3: CASAAGGGTDTQYF

V: TRBV6-5
J: TRBJ2-3
CDR3: CASRVGAVADTQYF

V: TRBV9
J: TRBJ2-7
CDR3: CASNPRGLDEQYF

V: TRBV6-5
J: TRBJ1-2
CDR3: CASRRGQGVYGYTF

V: TRBV5-1
J: TRBJ1-2
CDR3: CASSFNRESYGYTF

V: TRBV4-2
J: TRBJ1-1
CDR3: CASSQGGQGLTEAFF

V: TRBV3-1/TRBV3-2
J: TRBJ1-2
CDR3: CASSQEIPSHGYTF

V: TRBV15
J: TRBJ1-5
CDR3: CATSMSGMINQPQHF

V: TRBV3-1/TRBV3-2
J: TRBJ2-5
CDR3: CASSPWRLGGWETQYF

V: TRBV4-1
J: TRBJ1-1
CDR3: CASSQEGTGGGTEAFF

V: TRBV12-3/TRBV12-4
J: TRBJ1-2
CDR3: CASTMTGGYGYTF

V: TRBV19
J: TRBJ2-7
CDR3: CASSPSGGYEQYF

V: TRBV7-8
J: TRBJ1-5
CDR3: CASSPGGGAGYQPQHF

V: TRBV7-8
J: TRBJ2-5
CDR3: CASTRLGETQYF

V: TRBV7-9
J: TRBJ1-5
CDR3: CASSPTGDGNQPQHF

V: TRBV10-1
J: TRBJ2-1
CDR3: CASSDNNEQFF

V: TRBV5-7
J: TRBJ2-7
CDR3: CASSWGLAGVYEQYF

V: TRBV2
J: TRBJ1-1
CDR3: CASSTGQGATEAFF

V: TRBV20-1
J: TRBJ1-2
CDR3: CSASRGEGYTF

V: TRBV9
J: TRBJ1-1
CDR3: CASSVDSYTEAFF

V: TRBV7-2
J: TRBJ1-2
CDR3: CASSSDRAGGYTF